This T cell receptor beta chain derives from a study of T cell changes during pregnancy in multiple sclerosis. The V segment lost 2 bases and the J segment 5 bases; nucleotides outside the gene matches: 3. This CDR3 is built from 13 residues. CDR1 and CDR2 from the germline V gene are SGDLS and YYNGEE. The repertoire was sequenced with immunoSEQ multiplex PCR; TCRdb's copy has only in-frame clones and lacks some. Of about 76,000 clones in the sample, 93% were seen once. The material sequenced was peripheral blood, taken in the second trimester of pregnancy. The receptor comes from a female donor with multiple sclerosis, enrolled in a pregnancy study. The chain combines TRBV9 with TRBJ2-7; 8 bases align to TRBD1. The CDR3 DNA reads TGTGCCAGCAGCGTCGAGACAGGGGACGAGCAGTACTTC. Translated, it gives CASSVETGDEQYF.